The next 24 T cell receptor beta chains were all read from a single sample in a study of control samples from healthy donors and cancer patients. TCRdb's table, derived via immunoSEQ multiplex PCR, lists solely in-frame clones and lacks some. In the table there are fewer than 150,000 clones, approximately 90% of which are singletons. Source material: blood. The origin of the receptors is a man aged 18 to 29 in good health.

V and J are TRBV7-6 and TRBJ1-6, with no clear D. Trimming pared 1 base from V and 9 bases from J, leaving 16 bases between. The CDR3 contains 16 residues. CDR1 and CDR2 from the germline V gene are SGHVS and FNYEAQ. CDR3 sequence reads: CASSLGTGSGGSPLHF. DNA of the CDR3: TGTGCCAGCAGCTTAGGGACCGGGTCGGGTGGTTCACCCCTCCACTTT.

CDR3 in amino acids: CASSPGTGQETQYF. Here the CDR3 DNA reads TGCGCCAGCAGCCCCGGGACAGGTCAAGAGACCCAGTACTTC. The chain combines TRBV10-2 with TRBJ2-5, with 8 bases matching TRBD1. Germline assignment: CDR1 WSHSY and CDR2 SAAADI. The CDR3 extends over 14 amino acids. Germline trimming cut 6 bases from V and 2 bases from J; bases unmatched to any gene: 5.

V usage is TRBV4-2 and J usage is TRBJ1-1, with D possibly matching TRBD1 (6 bases). The V gene lost 3 bases and the J gene lost 5 bases, with 10 bases spanning the gap. Germline CDR1 and CDR2: LGHNA and YNFKEQ. This CDR3 comprises 13 residues. The CDR3 loop reads CASSQDRLTEAFF. The CDR3 DNA reads as TGTGCCAGCAGCCAGGACAGACTTACTGAAGCTTTCTTT.

The chain has TRBV7-7 and TRBJ2-2; 8 bases fit TRBD1. V lost 5 bases, J lost 1 base, and 6 bases stayed unmatched. The CDR3 contains 16 residues. Germline CDR1 SSHAT, CDR2 FNYEAQ (reference sequence). The CDR3 nucleotides read TGTGCCAGCAGCCAACGGACAGGGATGAACACCGGGGAGCTGTTTTTT. Its translation: CASSQRTGMNTGELFF.

The chain carries TRBV5-4 and TRBJ1-1; no clear D gene. The V gene's germline CDR1 is SGHNT and CDR2 YYREEE (reference sequence). With 5 bases removed from V and 5 bases from J, the gap between germline ends came to 10 bases. This CDR3 contains 12 residues. CDR3: CASRTWGTEAFF. CDR3 nucleotide sequence: TGTGCCAGCAGGACATGGGGAACTGAAGCTTTCTTT.

V and J are TRBV5-6 and TRBJ1-2, with D unclear. The CDR3 contains 15 residues. Trimming left V 3 bases short and J 5 bases short, with 17 bases between. CDR1 is SGHDT, CDR2 YYEEEE, per germline. The CDR3 loop reads CASSSLGSPGYGYTF. DNA for the CDR3: TGTGCCAGCAGCTCCTTGGGGTCACCGGGGTATGGCTACACCTTC.

The chain uses TRBV6-5 and TRBJ1-5; D is perhaps TRBD1 (6 bases). From germline, CDR1 is MNHEY and CDR2 SVGAGI. This CDR3 contains 14 residues. The germline V and J ends were trimmed by 6 bases and 5 bases, with 14 bases remaining between them. CDR3: CASRPPGGDQPQHF. As DNA, the CDR3 is TGTGCCAGCAGACCTCCCGGGGGCGATCAGCCCCAGCATTTT.

V usage is TRBV5-1 and J usage is TRBJ1-5; possibly TRBD1 for D (5 bases). The V gene lost 0 bases and the J gene lost 7 bases, with 14 bases spanning the gap. The CDR3 loop spans 15 amino acids. Germline V lookup: CDR1 SGHRS, CDR2 YFSETQ. The CDR3 reads CASSLDGGTGQPQHF. Written as DNA, the CDR3 is TGCGCCAGCAGCTTGGATGGGGGGACGGGCCAGCCCCAGCATTTT.

The chain has TRBV18 and TRBJ2-5; tentatively, D is TRBD2 (5 bases). V shed 5 bases and J shed 0 bases, with 25 bases lying between them. The CDR3 consists of 19 residues. CDR1 KGHSH and CDR2 LQKENI come from the germline V gene. The CDR3 DNA reads TGTGCCAGCTCAACAAGGAGGCGGGTTCGTGGCGAGAACCAAGAGACCCAGTACTTC. It translates to CASSTRRRVRGENQETQYF.

The V call is TRBV7-9, the J call TRBJ2-1; 11 positions agree with TRBD2. The germline V gene has CDR1 SEHNR and CDR2 FQNEAQ (reference sequence). The CDR3 spans 17 residues. J lost 2 bases, V lost 5 bases, and 8 bases had no gene match. This chain's CDR3 is CASSPTLAGGPYNEQFF. Here the CDR3 DNA reads TGTGCCAGCAGCCCTACATTAGCGGGGGGGCCCTACAATGAGCAGTTCTTC.

This chain joins TRBV5-1 and TRBJ1-6; TRBD1 is a possible D gene (5 bases). There are 14 residues in the CDR3. Germline loops: CDR1 SGHRS, CDR2 YFSETQ. Trimming removed 4 bases at V and 7 bases at J, with 12 bases between. Here the CDR3 reads CASSVQGRNSPLHF. CDR3 bases: TGCGCCAGCAGCGTGCAGGGTAGAAATTCACCCCTCCACTTT.

Worth noting for this clone: The germline gene is not matched at one end of the junction; a read error may be the cause. Other DNA sequences in the sample encode the same CDR3. J is TRBJ1-6 and V is TRBV6-5, with 9 bases that match TRBD1. The V gene's germline CDR1 is MNHEY and CDR2 SVGAGI. This CDR3 is 16 amino acids long. DNA for the CDR3: TGTGCCAGCAGTTCCGATACAGGGGGCTTCAATTCACCTCTCCACTTT. Encoded protein: CASSSDTGGFNSPLHF.

The rearrangement joins TRBV30 to TRBJ1-6, with 7 positions matching TRBD1. V shed 3 bases and J 9 bases; nucleotides not matched to a gene: 8. CDR1 GTSNPN and CDR2 SVGIG come from the germline V gene (reference sequence). The CDR3 extends over 14 amino acids. The CDR3 DNA reads TGTGCCTGGAGATCCGAGACAGGGATTTCACCCCTCCACTTT. This translates into CAWRSETGISPLHF.

This clone was detected once. The genes are TRBV7-9 and TRBJ2-1; D call uncertain. The V gene's germline CDR1 is SEHNR and CDR2 FQNEAQ (reference sequence). This CDR3 has 16 amino acids. The V end lost 2 bases, the J end lost 5 bases, and 16 bases lay between the germline ends. The CDR3 sequence: CASSLIGWQKNNEQFF. The CDR3 nucleotides read TGTGCCAGCAGCTTAATCGGTTGGCAGAAAAACAATGAGCAGTTCTTC.

V and J are TRBV5-1 and TRBJ1-4; 11 bases align to TRBD1. This CDR3 is 15 amino acids long. Germline CDR1 reads SGHRS; CDR2 reads YFSETQ. V shed 6 bases, J shed 8 bases, and the junction held 9 bases outside the gene matches. The CDR3 nucleotides read TGCGCCAGCACACTCGGGACAGGGGGAAGGGAAAAACTGTTTTTT. It specifies CASTLGTGGREKLFF.

This rearrangement joins TRBV6-4 to TRBJ2-5; 11 bases are a match to TRBD1. This CDR3 is 16 amino acids long. J was trimmed by 4 bases and V by 3 bases; bases with no gene match: 7. Germline-derived CDR1 and CDR2 are MRHNA and SNTAGT. In DNA, the CDR3 is TGTGCCAGCAGTGATGAACGGACAGGGGGCTCAGAGACCCAGTACTTC. Its protein product is CASSDERTGGSETQYF.

This sequence joins TRBV10-3 and TRBJ2-7; TRBD1 agrees at 7 bases. The CDR3 runs to 16 residues. Germline V gene sequence: CDR1 ENHRY, CDR2 SYGVKD. After removal of 3 bases from V and 3 bases from J, the junction contained 11 bases not matched to a gene. CDR3 loop: CAISDSQDRLGYEQYF. The CDR3 DNA is TGTGCCATCAGTGACAGTCAGGACAGGCTTGGCTACGAGCAGTACTTC.

This clone showed up just once. This sequence joins TRBV9 and TRBJ2-2; perhaps TRBD1 as D (6 bases). Germline V gene sequence: CDR1 SGDLS, CDR2 YYNGEE. CDR3 length: 16 amino acids. Trimming shortened V by 3 bases and J by 5 bases, and 17 bases separated the two germline ends. In nucleotides, the CDR3 is TGTGCCAGCAGCGCTCACAGGGTTAACAAGACCGGGGAGCTGTTTTTT. Protein product: CASSAHRVNKTGELFF.

The V gene is TRBV6-2 or TRBV6-3, the J gene TRBJ1-2; 9 bases fit TRBD1. Germline values: CDR1 MNHEY, CDR2 SVGEGT. With 2 bases clipped from V and 2 bases from J, the junction kept 3 bases outside the gene matches. The CDR3 runs 15 residues. CDR3 residues: CASSYMGQGNYGYTF. The CDR3 DNA is TGTGCCAGCAGTTACATGGGACAGGGAAACTATGGCTACACCTTC.

The chain links TRBV9 to TRBJ2-3; TRBD2 aligns across 9 bases. V lost 2 bases to trimming and J lost 4 bases; unmatched junction nucleotides: 5. Germline V gene sequence: CDR1 SGDLS, CDR2 YYNGEE. CDR3 size: 15 residues. The CDR3 DNA reads TGTGCCAGCAGCGTCAGCGGGGGGTCGGCAGATACGCAGTATTTT. Translation gives CASSVSGGSADTQYF.

This chain uses TRBV19 with TRBJ2-5; D not resolved. The CDR3 loop spans 13 amino acids. Germline lookup yields CDR1 LNHDA and CDR2 SQIVND (reference sequence). The germline V and J ends were trimmed by 5 bases and 2 bases, with 9 bases remaining between them. The CDR3 is CASSARPQETQYF. DNA of the CDR3: TGTGCCAGTAGTGCGAGGCCTCAAGAGACCCAGTACTTC.

The chain has TRBV6-5 and TRBJ1-6; no clear D gene. Trimming cost V 7 bases and J 2 bases, with 12 bases left between them. The germline V gene encodes CDR1 MNHEY and CDR2 SVGAGI. CDR3 length equals 15 residues. Here the CDR3 DNA reads TGTGCCAGCACCCCCGGATCAGCCTATAATTCACCCCTCCACTTT. Its translation: CASTPGSAYNSPLHF.

The chain joins TRBV27 to TRBJ2-5, with TRBD1 as a possible D gene (6 bases). The CDR3 contains 13 residues. V lost 2 bases to trimming and J lost 3 bases, with 7 bases between them. CDR1 MNHEY and CDR2 SMNVEV come from the germline V gene (reference sequence). Here the CDR3 DNA reads TGTGCCAGCAGTTTAAGGACAGAAGAGACCCAGTACTTC. Translating gives CASSLRTEETQYF.

The chain uses TRBV27 and TRBJ2-3; 10 bases match TRBD2. Trimming cost V 2 bases and J 3 bases; bases outside gene matches: 2. The CDR3 sequence is 15 residues long. Germline assignment: CDR1 MNHEY and CDR2 SMNVEV (reference sequence). The CDR3 spells CASSLVAGGTDTQYF. The CDR3 DNA follows: TGTGCCAGCAGTTTAGTAGCGGGGGGTACAGATACGCAGTATTTT.